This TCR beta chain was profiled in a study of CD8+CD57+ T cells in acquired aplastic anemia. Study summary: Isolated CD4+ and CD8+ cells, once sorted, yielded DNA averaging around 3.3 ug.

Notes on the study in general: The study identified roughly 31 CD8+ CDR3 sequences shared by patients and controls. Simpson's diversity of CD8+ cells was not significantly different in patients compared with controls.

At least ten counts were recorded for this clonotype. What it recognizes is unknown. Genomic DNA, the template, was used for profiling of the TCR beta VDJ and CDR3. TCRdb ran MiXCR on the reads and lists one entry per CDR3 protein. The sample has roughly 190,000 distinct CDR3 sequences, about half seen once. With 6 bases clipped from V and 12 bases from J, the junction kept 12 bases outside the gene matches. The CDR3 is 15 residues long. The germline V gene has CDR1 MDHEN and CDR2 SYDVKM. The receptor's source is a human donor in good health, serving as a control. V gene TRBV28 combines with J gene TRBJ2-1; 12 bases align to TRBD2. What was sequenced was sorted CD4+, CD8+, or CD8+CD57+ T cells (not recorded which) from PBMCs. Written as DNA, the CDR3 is TGTGCCAGCAGCCCAACTAGCGGGGGGTGGCCATGGCAGTTCTTC. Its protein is CASSPTSGGWPWQFF.